This TCR beta chain is from a study of shared clonotypes between healthy human individuals (TCRdb year 2020). Background on the whole study: The cohort comprised a couple of women and a few men aged 18 to 49 years. For each donor, CD4 naive and CD4 memory were each given three plates, CD8 naive was given two plates, and CD8 memory was given one plate. Blood TCR repertoires of about five healthy adults were deeply sequenced to estimate repertoire size and the extent of clonotype sharing between individuals. To increase sequencing depth and limit assay-specific biases, TCR repertoire library preparation and sequencing were carried out by different laboratories using diverse techniques. Each donor's leukapheresis produced roughly between about 0.85 and 10 billion PBMCs. The paper as a whole reports these results and caveats: Pairwise subsampling indicated that sequencing depth was expected to affect the degree of clonotype sharing among donors. Naive subsets generally had larger estimated clonotype richness than memory subsets. Across a few donors, 4.5% to 6.5% of naive CD4, roughly 3.8% of naive CD8, approximately 2.5% of memory CD4, and under 0.45% of memory CD8 clonotypes were shared. Sampling was limited to blood, and TCR repertoires in tissue likely differ from TCR repertoires in blood. Because the study included a small number of donors, the genetic and exposure-history diversity represented was limited. Rarefaction of sorted-subset datasets indicated incomplete sequencing despite the large sequencing depth. Clonotypes shared by all four sorted-subset donors showed higher generation probabilities than non-shared clonotypes.

For the CD8 naive samples, CD45RO-negative cells were positively selected for CCR7, yielding a CD45RA+CCR7+ population from which TemRA cells were excluded. The donors were healthy, HIV-negative adults with no recently reported acute infections or vaccinations. Every donor was a Caucasian adult residing in Nashville, Tennessee, USA. Blood was collected by leukapheresis, and PBMCs were isolated by Ficoll-Histopaque density gradient centrifugation and then cryopreserved in liquid nitrogen vapor phase. Purity and quantity of every magnetically sorted T cell population were checked by analytical flow cytometry. Genomic DNA was isolated from every sorted fraction and measured by UV absorbance on a Nanodrop 2000c. Using the deep immunoSEQ assay, TCR CDR3 regions were amplified from genomic DNA by multiplex PCR. Extracted genomic DNA from each cell subset was spread evenly across all wells of several immunoSEQ 96-well plates, with each plate serving as a replicate. Each replicate PCR for sorted subsets received about 220 ng genomic DNA, equal to tens of thousands of T cell genomes. Purified libraries were measured with a Qubit 3.0 fluorometer, size-checked on a Bioanalyzer 2100, and measured again with the KAPA Library Quantification kit. Every immunoSEQ 96-well plate was sequenced on a dedicated single-read 150-cycle Illumina NextSeq 550 flow cell. The study's processing was this. Because only junctional sequences without quality scores were contained in the immunoSEQ output, filtering matching that applied to full-length reads could not be performed. To assign V/J genes and CDR3, sequences were annotated using PyIR, a Python wrapper for IgBLAST v1.9, with IMGT germline references. Reads with weak V/J assignments (E-value above 1e-6), missing CDR3, stop codons, out-of-frame junctions, or ambiguous translated residues were removed. A V3J clonotype was defined by an identical inferred V gene, J gene, and CDR3 amino acid sequence. To compute the percentage overlap between repertoires, the number of shared unique clonotypes was divided by the size of the smaller repertoire. RTK rarefaction, the Chao1 estimator, and Recon v2.1 estimates of unobserved clonotypes were used to assess repertoire richness. For all TCRbeta clonotypes obtained by the gDNA method from a few donors, generation probabilities were computed with OLGA. TCRdb retrieved this table from immuneACCESS and kept in-frame rearrangements only. Not all clones are present; in checked studies, unresolved V genes account for under half, and no reason is known for the remainder. V and J calls and clone size come straight from that table; D and trimming were deduced from the DNA. This sample comprises millions of clones, about 95% of them detected only once. 0.9% to 1.4% of the sample comes from the top ten.

The CDR3 measures 13 amino acids from cysteine to phenylalanine. This entry keeps only the CDR3 DNA: 39 bases, framed from base 1. The germline V gene provides CDR1 ENHRY and CDR2 SYGVKD. V drops 6 bases and J drops 8 bases, leaving 16 bases in between. Regarding this clone: Its antigen remains unidentified. No qualities accompany the bases; no much larger clone lies one base away.

The chain was built from TRBV10-3 and TRBJ1-2; no confident D gene assignment can be made. This TCR came from a man aged 18 to 35 in good health. Sequenced sample: naive CD8+ T cells sorted from blood. What this sample's cell subset or site label stands for: CD45RA+CCR7+. In nucleotides, the sequence is TGTGCCATCAGAGATATGACGGAACCAGGCTACACCTTC. It specifies CAIRDMTEPGYTF.